This TCR beta chain was sequenced during a study of cytomegalovirus exposure and HLA in healthy donors. Study results and limitations: The investigators catalogued 180 or so TCR beta chains as cytomegalovirus-associated. Common viral pathogens were later found to be apparently linked to several of the most significant clusters.

CDR3 size: 14 residues. V trimming: 6 bases; J trimming: 4 bases; junction bases outside the gene matches: 7. Per the germline V gene, CDR1 is MNHNS and CDR2 is SASEGT. There are a few counts of this clone. Antigen unknown. PCR employed 60 Vbeta and 13 Jbeta primers. Libraries were prepared by immunoSEQ multiplex PCR; TCRdb keeps only in-frame clonotypes and omits some of them. Among approximately 130,000 clones listed, about three quarters were seen once. This rearrangement joins TRBV6-1 to TRBJ2-3; 7 nucleotides match TRBD1. The sequence was obtained from a man aged 45 to 65 in good health and CMV-seropositive. Sequencing was done on a sample of PBMCs. The CDR3 spells CASSVDRVADTQYF. CDR3 DNA sequence: TGTGCCAGCAGCGTCGACAGGGTGGCAGATACGCAGTATTTT.